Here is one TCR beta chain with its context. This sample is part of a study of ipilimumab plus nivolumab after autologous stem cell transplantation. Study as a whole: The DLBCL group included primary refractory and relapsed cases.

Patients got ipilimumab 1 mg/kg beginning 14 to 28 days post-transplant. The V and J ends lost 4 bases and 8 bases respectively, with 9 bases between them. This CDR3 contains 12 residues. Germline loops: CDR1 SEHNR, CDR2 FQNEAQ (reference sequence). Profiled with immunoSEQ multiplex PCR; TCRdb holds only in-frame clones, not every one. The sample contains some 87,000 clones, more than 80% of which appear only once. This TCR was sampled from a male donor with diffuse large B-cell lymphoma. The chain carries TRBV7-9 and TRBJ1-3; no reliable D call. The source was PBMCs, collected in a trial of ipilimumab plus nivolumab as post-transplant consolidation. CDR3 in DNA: TGTGCCAGCAGCTCCTCAGCGGACACCATATATTTT. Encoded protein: CASSSSADTIYF.